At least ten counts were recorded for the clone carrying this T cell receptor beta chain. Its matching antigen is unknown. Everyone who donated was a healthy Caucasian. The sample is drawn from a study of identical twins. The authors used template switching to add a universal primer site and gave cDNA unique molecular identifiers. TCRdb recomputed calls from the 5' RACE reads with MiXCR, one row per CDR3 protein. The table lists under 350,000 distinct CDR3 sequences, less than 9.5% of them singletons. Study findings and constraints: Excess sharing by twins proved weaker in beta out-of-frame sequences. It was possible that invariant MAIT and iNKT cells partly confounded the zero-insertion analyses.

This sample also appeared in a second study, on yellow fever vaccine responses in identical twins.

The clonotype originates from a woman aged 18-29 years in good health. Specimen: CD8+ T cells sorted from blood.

CDR3 bases: TGCAGTGGCAGGGGGTACGAGCAGTACTTC. This encodes CSGRGYEQYF. The V and J genes are TRBV20-1 and TRBJ2-7; 7 nucleotides agree with TRBD1. The CDR3 consists of 10 residues. CDR1 DFQATT and CDR2 SNEGSKA come from the germline V gene (reference sequence). After removal of 7 bases from V and 4 bases from J, the junction contained 1 base not matched to a gene.